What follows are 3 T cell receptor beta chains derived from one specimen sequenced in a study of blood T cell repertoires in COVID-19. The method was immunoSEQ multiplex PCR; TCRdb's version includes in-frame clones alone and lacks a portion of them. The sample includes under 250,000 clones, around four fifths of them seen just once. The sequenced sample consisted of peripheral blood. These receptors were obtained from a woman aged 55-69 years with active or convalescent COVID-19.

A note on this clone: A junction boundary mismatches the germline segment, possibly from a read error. CDR3 sequence reads: CASSSQVTNIGELFF. The CDR3 nucleotides read TGTGCCAGTAGTAGTCAGGTGACCAACATCGGGGAGCTGTTTTTT. The rearrangement joins TRBV19 to TRBJ2-2; D gene unclear. Germline-derived CDR1 and CDR2 are LNHDA and SQIVND (reference sequence). The CDR3 is made up of 15 amino acids.

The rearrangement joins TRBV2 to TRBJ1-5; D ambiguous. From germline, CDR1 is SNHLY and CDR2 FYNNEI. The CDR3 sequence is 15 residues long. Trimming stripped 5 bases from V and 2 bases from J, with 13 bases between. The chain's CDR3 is CASSPDIPGNQPQHF. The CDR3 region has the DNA TGTGCCAGCAGTCCTGACATCCCTGGCAATCAGCCCCAGCATTTT. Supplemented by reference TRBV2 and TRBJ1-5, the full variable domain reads EPEVTQTPSHQVTQMGQEVILRCVPISNHLYFYWYRQILGQKVEFLVSFYNNEISEKSEIFDDQFSVERPDGSNFTLKIRSTKLEDSAMYFCASSPDIPGNQPQHFGDGTRLSIL.

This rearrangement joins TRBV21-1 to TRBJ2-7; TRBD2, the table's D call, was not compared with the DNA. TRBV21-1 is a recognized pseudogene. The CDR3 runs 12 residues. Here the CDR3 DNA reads TGTGCCAGCACCCGGGACTCCTACGAGCAGTACGTC. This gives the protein CASTRDSYEQYV.